A single T cell receptor (beta chain) is shown here with its context. For each CDR3 protein, TCRdb gives one entry from its re-call of the 5' RACE reads, without DNA. The listing contains roughly 120,000 distinct CDR3 sequences. This record belongs to a study of T cells expressing NK-cell markers. Germline V gives CDR1 SGHAT, CDR2 FQNNGV. The CDR3 totals 17 residues. The specimen was blood T cells: a sorted CD56 or NKG2C T cell subset, CD4+ or CD8+ T cells, or bulk PBMC T cells (not recorded which). This chain links TRBV11-2 with TRBJ2-5; TCRdb picks TRBD2, but there is no DNA to check that call. This sequence originates from a woman aged 18 to 75 in good health. The CDR3 loop is CASSALGVRSFWETQYF.